The entry that follows covers one T cell receptor (beta chain) sequence. As yet, its antigen is unknown. At one end, the junction sequence differs from germline, possibly due to a read error. The CDR3 is made up of 13 amino acids. Germline CDR1 reads LNHDA; CDR2 reads SQIVND (reference sequence). Using immunoSEQ multiplex PCR, the repertoire was profiled, and TCRdb retains in-frame clones only, with some absent. The sample holds under 14,000 clones, approximately 90% seen once. The sample originates from a study of a mutant IDH1 vaccine in newly diagnosed glioma. In the study overall: Vaccination followed radiotherapy alone by 4-6 weeks, or accompanied temozolomide cycles. Earlier therapy was either radiotherapy, temozolomide, or both, and most got both.

Time point of the sample: week 23, last vaccination. Topical imiquimod was applied with each vaccine dose, which held 300 ug of mutant IDH1 20-mer peptide. This chain connects TRBV19 to TRBJ1-1; tentative D call: TRBD1 (6 bases). Sequencing used PBMCs, obtained from a glioma patient whose treatment included an IDH1 peptide vaccine. This TCR was recovered from a woman aged 40 to 50 with glioma. Some clones in this sample may be carry-over from other donors' samples. The CDR3 here is CAGRITGHTEAFF. Here the CDR3 DNA reads TGTGCCGGTAGGATCACAGGGCACACTGAAGCTTTCTTT.